A single sample gave rise to the 3 T cell receptor beta chains below, sequenced in a study of blood T cell repertoires in COVID-19. Only in-frame clones appear in the TCRdb table, and some are missing; sequencing was by immunoSEQ multiplex PCR. The sample has fewer than 80,000 clones; roughly 89% are singletons. Sequences were obtained from peripheral blood. These receptors were taken from a human donor in a cohort sampled during active COVID-19.

This rearrangement joins TRBV19 to TRBJ2-7; the D gene is possibly TRBD2 (7 bases). There are 14 residues in the CDR3. V lost 5 bases and J lost 3, with 14 bases in between. CDR1 and CDR2 from the germline V gene are LNHDA and SQIVND (reference sequence). CDR3 sequence: CASSPRGGFYEQYF. Here the CDR3 DNA reads TGTGCCAGTAGTCCTAGGGGGGGATTCTACGAGCAGTACTTC.

This rearrangement joins TRBV6-1 to TRBJ2-5, with 12 bases that match TRBD2. Germline V gives CDR1 MNHNS, CDR2 SASEGT. This CDR3 has 16 amino acids. With 3 bases clipped from V and 4 bases from J, the junction kept 6 bases outside the gene matches. CDR3 DNA: TGTGCCAGCAGTGATGCCCCGGGACTAGCGGGAGAGACCCAGTACTTC. It yields the protein CASSDAPGLAGETQYF.

J is TRBJ1-2 and V is TRBV15; perhaps TRBD1 as D (6 bases). CDR3 length equals 15 residues. The germline CDR1 and CDR2 sequences are LNHNV and YYDKDF (reference sequence). Trimming left V 5 bases short and J 1 base short, with 14 bases between. The CDR3 region has the DNA TGTGCCACCAGCCCCGACAGGCTCAATAACTATGGCTACACCTTC. Its translation is CATSPDRLNNYGYTF.